This T cell receptor (beta chain) derives from a study of beta chain features in type 1 diabetes. Study-wide findings and caveats: Healthy donors had naive, central memory and Treg TCRB repertoires that appeared less similar than those seen among patients.

All sorted populations exceeded 95% purity. With respect to this clone: The antigen remains unidentified.

Every bit of the isolated RNA underwent reverse transcription, so sequencing read expressed TCRB transcripts. Profiled with immunoSEQ multiplex PCR; TCRdb holds only in-frame clones, not every one. The table lists about 930,000 clones, 15% to 20% of them singletons, with 0.023% in the top ten. Germline-derived CDR1 and CDR2 are SNHLY and FYNNEI. The CDR3 runs to 13 residues. The V end was cut by 7 bases, the J end by 5 bases, with 12 bases between. The sample was naive CD4+ T cells from blood. This clonotype was sampled from a woman aged 18-35 years in good health. The chain employs TRBV2 and TRBJ2-1; possibly TRBD2 for D (6 bases). The DNA for the CDR3 is TGTGCCAGCAAGGGCAGGAGGGACAATGAGCAGTTCTTC. Its protein is CASKGRRDNEQFF.